The T cell receptor beta chain described here comes from a study of blood T cell repertoires in COVID-19. Study context: The origin of the acute and convalescent COVID-19 samples was the United States, Italy and Spain. In each case, the material was cDNA or gDNA derived from T cells, B-cell-depleted T cells, or PBMCs.

This CDR3 has 15 residues. Per the germline V gene, CDR1 is MGHRA and CDR2 is YSYEKL. Unmatched junction bases numbered 10, after V lost 4 bases and J lost 7 bases. How the authors handled the data: Amplification with reference gene primers provided the estimates of nucleated cell counts. Measured with immunoSEQ multiplex PCR; TCRdb has only the in-frame clones, and not every one. V, J and clone size derive from that table, while D and trimming were established from the DNA sequence. The table includes 150,000 to 200,000 clones, more than 70% detected once. V and J are TRBV4-1 and TRBJ1-2; 9 positions match TRBD1. Material: peripheral blood. The sequence came from a woman older than 75 with active or convalescent COVID-19. The CDR3 loop reads CASSLDQQGAGGYTF. For the CDR3, the DNA is TGCGCCAGCAGCCTCGACCAACAGGGGGCGGGTGGCTACACCTTC.